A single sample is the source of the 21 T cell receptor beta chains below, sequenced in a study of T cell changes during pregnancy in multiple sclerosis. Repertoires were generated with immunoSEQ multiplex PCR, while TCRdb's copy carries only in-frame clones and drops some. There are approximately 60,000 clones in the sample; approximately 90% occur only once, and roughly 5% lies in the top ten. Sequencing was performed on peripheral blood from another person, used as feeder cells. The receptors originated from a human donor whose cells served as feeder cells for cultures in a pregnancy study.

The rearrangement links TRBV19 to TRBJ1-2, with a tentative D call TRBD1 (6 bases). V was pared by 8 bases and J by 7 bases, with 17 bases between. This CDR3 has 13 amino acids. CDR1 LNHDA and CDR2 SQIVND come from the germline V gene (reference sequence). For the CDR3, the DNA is TGTGCCAGTCAGGGGATCTCGACCGCTGGCTACACCTTC. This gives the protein CASQGISTAGYTF.

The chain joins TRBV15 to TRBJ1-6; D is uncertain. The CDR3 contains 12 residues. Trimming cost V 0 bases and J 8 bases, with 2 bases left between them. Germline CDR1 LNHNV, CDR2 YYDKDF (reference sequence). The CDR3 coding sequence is TGTGCCACCAGCAGAGATTATTCACCCCTCCACTTT. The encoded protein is CATSRDYSPLHF.

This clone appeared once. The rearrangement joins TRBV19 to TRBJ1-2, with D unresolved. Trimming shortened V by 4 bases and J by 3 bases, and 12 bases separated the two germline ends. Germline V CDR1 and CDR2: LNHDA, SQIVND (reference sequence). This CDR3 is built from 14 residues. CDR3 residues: CASSNGDGYYGYTF. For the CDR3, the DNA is TGTGCCAGTAGTAACGGCGACGGCTACTATGGCTACACCTTC.

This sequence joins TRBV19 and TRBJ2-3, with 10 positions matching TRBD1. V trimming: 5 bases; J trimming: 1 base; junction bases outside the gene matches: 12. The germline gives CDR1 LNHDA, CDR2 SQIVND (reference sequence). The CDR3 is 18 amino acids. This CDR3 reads CASSSRRTGGIGTDTQYF. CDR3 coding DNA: TGTGCCAGTAGTTCTCGAAGGACAGGGGGAATCGGCACAGATACGCAGTATTTT.

The CDR3 sequence: CAWSAHRGGNTEAFF. CDR3 sequence (DNA): TGTGCCTGGAGTGCCCACCGGGGGGGTAACACTGAAGCTTTCTTT. The rearrangement links TRBV30 to TRBJ1-1; D might be TRBD1 (5 bases). CDR1 and CDR2 from the germline V gene are GTSNPN and SVGIG (reference sequence). V was cut by 1 base and J by 2 bases, with 14 bases left in between. The CDR3 is made up of 15 amino acids.

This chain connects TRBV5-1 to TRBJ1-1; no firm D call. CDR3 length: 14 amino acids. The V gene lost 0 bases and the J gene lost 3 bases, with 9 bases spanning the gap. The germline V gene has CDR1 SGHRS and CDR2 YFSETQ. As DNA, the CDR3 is TGCGCCAGCAGCTTGGTTGCCGGGGACACTGAAGCTTTCTTT. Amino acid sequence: CASSLVAGDTEAFF.

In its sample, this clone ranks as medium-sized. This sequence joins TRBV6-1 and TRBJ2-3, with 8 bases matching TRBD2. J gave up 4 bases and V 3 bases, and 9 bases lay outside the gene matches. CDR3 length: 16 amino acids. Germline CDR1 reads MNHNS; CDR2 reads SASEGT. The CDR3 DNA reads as TGTGCCAGCAGTGAGGTTCCGGGGGGGCCCGCAGATACGCAGTATTTT. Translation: CASSEVPGGPADTQYF.

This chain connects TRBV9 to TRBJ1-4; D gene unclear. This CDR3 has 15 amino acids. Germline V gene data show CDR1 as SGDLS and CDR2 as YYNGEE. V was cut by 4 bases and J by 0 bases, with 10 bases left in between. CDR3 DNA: TGTGCCAGCAGCCTGAGCGGGGCAACTAATGAAAAACTGTTTTTT. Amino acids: CASSLSGATNEKLFF.

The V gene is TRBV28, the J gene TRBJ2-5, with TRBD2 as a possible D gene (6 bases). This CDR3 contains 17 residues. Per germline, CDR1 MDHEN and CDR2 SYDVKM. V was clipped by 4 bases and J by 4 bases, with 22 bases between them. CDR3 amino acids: CASSSPVSYRRGETQYF. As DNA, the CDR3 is TGTGCCAGCAGTTCCCCCGTGAGCTATAGGCGGGGAGAGACCCAGTACTTC.

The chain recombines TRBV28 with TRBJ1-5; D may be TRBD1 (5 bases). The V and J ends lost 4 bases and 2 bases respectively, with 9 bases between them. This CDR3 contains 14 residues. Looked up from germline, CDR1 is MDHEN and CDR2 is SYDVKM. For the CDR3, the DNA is TGTGCCAGCAGTTCAGGACATGGCAATCAGCCCCAGCATTTT. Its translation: CASSSGHGNQPQHF. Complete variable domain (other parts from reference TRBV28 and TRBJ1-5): DVKVTQSSRYLVKRTGEKVFLECVQDMDHENMFWYRQDPGLGLRLIYFSYDVKMKEKGDIPEGYSVSREKKERFSLILESASTNQTSMYLCASSSGHGNQPQHFGDGTRLSIL.

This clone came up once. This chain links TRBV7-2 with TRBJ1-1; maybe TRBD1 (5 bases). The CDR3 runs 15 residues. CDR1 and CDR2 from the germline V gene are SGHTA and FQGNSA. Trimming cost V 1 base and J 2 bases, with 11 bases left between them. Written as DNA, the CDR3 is TGTGCCAGCAGCTTAGTTCCGGGACCTAACACTGAAGCTTTCTTT. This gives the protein CASSLVPGPNTEAFF.

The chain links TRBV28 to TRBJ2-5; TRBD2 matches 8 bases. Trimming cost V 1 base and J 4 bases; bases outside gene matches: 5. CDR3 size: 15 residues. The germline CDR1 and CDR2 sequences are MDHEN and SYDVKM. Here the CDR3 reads CASSLSGGGRETQYF. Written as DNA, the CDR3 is TGTGCCAGCAGTTTATCCGGCGGGGGGAGAGAGACCCAGTACTTC. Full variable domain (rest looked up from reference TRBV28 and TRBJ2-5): DVKVTQSSRYLVKRTGEKVFLECVQDMDHENMFWYRQDPGLGLRLIYFSYDVKMKEKGDIPEGYSVSREKKERFSLILESASTNQTSMYLCASSLSGGGRETQYFGPGTRLLVL.

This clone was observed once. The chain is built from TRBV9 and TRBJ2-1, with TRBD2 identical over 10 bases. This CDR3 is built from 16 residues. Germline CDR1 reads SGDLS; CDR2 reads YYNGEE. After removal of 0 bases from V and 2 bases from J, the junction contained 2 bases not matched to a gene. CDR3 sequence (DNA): TGTGCCAGCAGCGTAGTAGGGACTAGCGCCTACAATGAGCAGTTCTTC. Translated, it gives CASSVVGTSAYNEQFF. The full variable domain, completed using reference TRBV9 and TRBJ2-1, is DSGVTQTPKHLITATGQRVTLRCSPRSGDLSVYWYQQSLDQGLQFLIQYYNGEERAKGNILERFSAQQFPDLHSELNLSSLELGDSALYFCASSVVGTSAYNEQFFGPGTRLTVL.

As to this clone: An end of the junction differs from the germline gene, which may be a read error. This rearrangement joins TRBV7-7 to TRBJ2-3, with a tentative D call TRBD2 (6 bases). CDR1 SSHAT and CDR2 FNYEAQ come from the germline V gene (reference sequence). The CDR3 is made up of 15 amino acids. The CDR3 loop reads CASSLTRDSTDTQYF. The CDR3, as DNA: TGTGCTAGCAGCTTAACCCGGGACTCCACAGATACGCAGTATTTT.

The CDR3 spells CASSQYQGYNEQFF. Here the CDR3 DNA reads TGTGCCAGCAGCCAATATCAGGGCTACAATGAGCAGTTCTTC. This chain joins TRBV7-9 and TRBJ2-1; D perhaps matches TRBD1 (5 bases). Germline CDR1 is SEHNR and CDR2 is FQNEAQ (reference sequence). The CDR3 has 14 residues. The ends were cut back, 5 bases at V and 3 bases at J, with 11 bases in the middle.

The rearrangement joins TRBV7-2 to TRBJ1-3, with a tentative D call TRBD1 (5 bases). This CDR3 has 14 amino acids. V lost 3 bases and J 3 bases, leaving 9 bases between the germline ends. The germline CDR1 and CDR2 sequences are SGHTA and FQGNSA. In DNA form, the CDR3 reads TGTGCCAGCAGCTTGGGGGTATATGGAAACACCATATATTTT. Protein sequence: CASSLGVYGNTIYF.

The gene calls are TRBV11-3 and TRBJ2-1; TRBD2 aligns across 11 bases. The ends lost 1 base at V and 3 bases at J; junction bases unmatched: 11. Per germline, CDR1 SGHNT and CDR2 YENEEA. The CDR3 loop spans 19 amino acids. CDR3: CASSLGASGRFRIYNEQFF. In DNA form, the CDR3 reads TGTGCCAGCAGCTTAGGGGCTAGCGGGAGGTTCAGGATCTACAATGAGCAGTTCTTC. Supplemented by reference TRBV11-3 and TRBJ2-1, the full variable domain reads EAGVVQSPRYKIIEKKQPVAFWCNPISGHNTLYWYLQNLGQGPELLIRYENEEAVDDSQLPKDRFSAERLKGVDSTLKIQPAELGDSAVYLCASSLGASGRFRIYNEQFFGPGTRLTVL.

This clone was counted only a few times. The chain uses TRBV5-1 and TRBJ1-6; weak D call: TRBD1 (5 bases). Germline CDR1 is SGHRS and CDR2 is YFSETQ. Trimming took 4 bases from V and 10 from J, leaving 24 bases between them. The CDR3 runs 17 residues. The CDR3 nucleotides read TGCGCCAGCAGCGCTTCTCCGGTGGGACTAGGCGGGTCACCCCTCCACTTT. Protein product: CASSASPVGLGGSPLHF.

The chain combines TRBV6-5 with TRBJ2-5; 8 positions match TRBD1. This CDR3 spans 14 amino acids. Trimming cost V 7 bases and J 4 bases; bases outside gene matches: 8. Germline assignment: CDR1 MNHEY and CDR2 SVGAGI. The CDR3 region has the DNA TGTGCCAGCAACGACAGGGGCGCGGTAGAGACCCAGTACTTC. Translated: CASNDRGAVETQYF.

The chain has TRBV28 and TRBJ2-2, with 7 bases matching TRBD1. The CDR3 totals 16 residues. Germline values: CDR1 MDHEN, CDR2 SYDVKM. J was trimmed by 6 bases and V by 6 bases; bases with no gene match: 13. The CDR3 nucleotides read TGTGCCAGCAGGGATACAGGGGTGGATAATGCCGGGGAGCTGTTTTTT. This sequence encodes CASRDTGVDNAGELFF.

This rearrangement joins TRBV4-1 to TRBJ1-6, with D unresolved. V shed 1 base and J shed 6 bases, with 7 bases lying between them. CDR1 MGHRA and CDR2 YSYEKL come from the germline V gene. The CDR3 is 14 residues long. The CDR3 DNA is TGCGCCAGCAGCCAAGTAGGTCTTAATTCACCCCTCCACTTT. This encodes CASSQVGLNSPLHF.